The rows below give T cell receptor beta chains drawn from one sample of a study of blood T cell repertoires in COVID-19. Here immunoSEQ multiplex PCR was the method, and the copy in TCRdb shows in-frame clones only, minus some. The profile shows a few hundred thousand clones, 80% to 90% of them singletons. Source material: peripheral blood. The receptors come from a middle-aged man with active or convalescent COVID-19. Each CDR3 is given with its conserved first and last residue. The D gene is left open where the match is weak. Only part of the rows carry a size: once, few, many, or a class if the clone is expanded.

clone_size,v_call,d_call,j_call,cdr3_aa,cdr3_nt
.,TRBV11-2,.,TRBJ2-7,CASRETDRWNYEQYF,TGTGCCAGCAGAGAGACAGACCGTTGGAACTACGAGCAGTACTTC
.,TRBV4-3,TRBD1,TRBJ1-2,CASSTRTGDVDYGYTF,TGCGCCAGCAGCACTAGGACAGGGGACGTGGACTATGGCTACACCTTC
.,TRBV21-1,.,TRBJ1-1,CASSRLAAFF,TGTGCCAGCAGCAGGTTGGCCGCTTTCTTT
few,TRBV23-1,.,TRBJ2-1,CASSQLCQAGYNEQFF,TGCGCCAGCAGTCAACTTTGCCAAGCGGGCTACAATGAGCAGTTCTTC
.,TRBV2,.,TRBJ1-5,CASSPEGPQHF,TGTGCCAGCAGTCCCGAGGGGCCCCAGCATTTT
.,TRBV10-2,.,TRBJ2-2,CASSEAYGVTGTGELFF,TGCGCCAGCAGTGAAGCATATGGGGTAACGGGGACCGGGGAGCTGTTTTTT
once,TRBV9,TRBD1,TRBJ2-5,CASSVGLDREETQYF,TGTGCCAGCAGCGTAGGATTGGACAGGGAAGAGACCCAGTACTTC
few,TRBV15,.,TRBJ2-7,CATSRAQGPSGEQYF,TGTGCCACCAGCAGAGCACAGGGCCCCTCAGGAGAGCAGTACTTC
.,TRBV3-1/TRBV3-2,.,TRBJ1-6,CASSQPRSSYNSPLHF,TGTGCCAGCAGCCAGCCGAGGAGCTCCTATAATTCACCCCTCCACTTT
.,TRBV27,.,TRBJ2-4,CASSLYGTRKNIQYF,TGTGCCAGCAGTTTATACGGGACACGAAAAAACATTCAGTACTTC
.,TRBV12-5,TRBD1,TRBJ2-1,CASTRTGAWEQFF,TGTGCTAGTACCCGGACAGGGGCCTGGGAGCAGTTCTTC
.,TRBV28,.,TRBJ1-2,CASSIGQSYYGYTF,TGTGCCAGCAGCATAGGACAGTCCTACTATGGCTACACCTTC
.,TRBV5-1,TRBD1,TRBJ2-7,CASSPGQGPVRGQYF,TGCGCCAGCAGCCCGGGACAGGGGCCCGTGCGTGGGCAGTACTTC
.,TRBV5-4,.,TRBJ2-5,CASSFLGSGETQYF,TGTGCCAGCAGCTTTCTAGGTTCGGGAGAGACCCAGTACTTC